The 12 T cell receptor beta chains below were found in one sample sequenced in a study of blood T cell repertoires in COVID-19. Data came from immunoSEQ multiplex PCR; TCRdb stores just in-frame clones and leaves some out. Here the sample spans more than 65,000 clones, over 70% being singletons. Sequencing was done on a sample of peripheral blood. These receptors all stem from a man in his fifties with active COVID-19.

This chain joins TRBV9 and TRBJ1-4, with TRBD1 as a possible D gene (5 bases). The CDR3 runs 15 residues. V lost 1 base and J 7 bases, leaving 14 bases between the germline ends. The V gene's germline CDR1 is SGDLS and CDR2 YYNGEE. The CDR3 spells CASSVLGLDSEKLFF. CDR3 DNA: TGTGCCAGCAGCGTACTTGGGCTCGACAGTGAAAAACTGTTTTTT.

V usage is TRBV10-3 and J usage is TRBJ2-3; no firm D call. Germline V gene sequence: CDR1 ENHRY, CDR2 SYGVKD. With 5 bases removed from V and 5 bases from J, the gap between germline ends came to 11 bases. This CDR3 region has 13 residues. The chain's CDR3 is CAISPVAGDTQYF. The CDR3 DNA reads as TGTGCCATCAGTCCGGTGGCAGGAGATACGCAGTATTTT.

The rearrangement uses TRBV11-3 and TRBJ2-1; TRBD2 matches at 13 bases. Germline CDR1 reads SGHNT; CDR2 reads YENEEA. J gave up 2 bases and V 5 bases, and 3 bases lay outside the gene matches. This CDR3 is 16 amino acids long. The CDR3 DNA sequence: TGTGCCAGCAGCCTGACTAGCGGGAGGACCTACAATGAGCAGTTCTTC. Its translation is CASSLTSGRTYNEQFF.

This clone was found a few times. The V and J genes are TRBV5-1 and TRBJ2-7; TRBD1 might be the D (6 bases). Between the trimmed V and J ends, which lost 2 bases and 3 bases, there was a span of 15 bases. CDR3 size: 15 residues. Germline assignment: CDR1 SGHRS and CDR2 YFSETQ. Here the CDR3 reads CASSFTFGTYYEQYF. The CDR3 DNA sequence: TGCGCCAGCAGCTTTACCTTCGGGACATACTACGAGCAGTACTTC.

This chain joins TRBV6-1 and TRBJ2-1, with 8 bases that match TRBD1. This CDR3 has 16 residues. Per germline, CDR1 MNHNS and CDR2 SASEGT. V lost 2 bases, J lost 2 bases, and 5 bases stayed unmatched. In DNA form, the CDR3 reads TGTGCCAGCAGTGAACCCGGGACAGGCACCTACAATGAGCAGTTCTTC. Protein product: CASSEPGTGTYNEQFF.

The chain joins TRBV11-2 to TRBJ2-2; a weak D match, TRBD1 (5 bases). V dropped 3 bases and J dropped 0 bases, with 8 bases sitting between them. CDR1 and CDR2 from the germline V gene are SGHAT and FQNNGV. The CDR3 contains 15 residues. For the CDR3, the DNA is TGTGCCAGCAGCTTTTTCAGGGCGAACACCGGGGAGCTGTTTTTT. Translated: CASSFFRANTGELFF.

CDR3 coding DNA: TGTGCCAGCAGTTACGGCCAGGTCGCCGGTGAGAATGAGCAGTTCTTC. Protein: CASSYGQVAGENEQFF. The J gene is TRBJ2-1, the V gene TRBV6-5; D remains ambiguous. Trimming took off 2 bases at V and 7 bases at J, with 18 bases between the two ends. CDR1 and CDR2 from the germline V gene are MNHEY and SVGAGI. The CDR3 totals 16 residues.

The chain carries TRBV6-5 and TRBJ1-1; 10 nucleotides line up with TRBD1. The germline V gene has CDR1 MNHEY and CDR2 SVGAGI. The CDR3 is 14 residues long. Unmatched junction bases numbered 4, after V lost 6 bases and J lost 3 bases. The CDR3 protein is CASRVTGGDTEAFF. For the CDR3, the DNA is TGTGCCAGCAGGGTGACAGGGGGCGACACTGAAGCTTTCTTT.

The gene calls are TRBV9 and TRBJ1-1; TRBD1 matches 7 bases. This CDR3 is built from 13 residues. Germline V lookup: CDR1 SGDLS, CDR2 YYNGEE. After removal of 2 bases from V and 7 bases from J, the junction contained 5 bases not matched to a gene. As DNA, the CDR3 is TGTGCCAGCAGCGTGGGACAGTTCAGTGAAGCTTTCTTT. This codes for CASSVGQFSEAFF.

The chain combines TRBV28 with TRBJ2-5, with 13 positions matching TRBD2. Unmatched junction bases numbered 25, after V lost 10 bases and J lost 5 bases. In germline, CDR1 is MDHEN, CDR2 SYDVKM. This CDR3 region has 20 residues. CDR3 coding DNA: TGTGCCACCAGGAACAGGGGGCCCCCCGTGACTAGCGGGAGGACGGAGACCCAGTACTTC. This gives the protein CATRNRGPPVTSGRTETQYF.

The J gene is TRBJ2-5, the V gene TRBV7-9; D is perhaps TRBD2 (5 bases). The CDR3 consists of 12 residues. Germline CDR1 SEHNR, CDR2 FQNEAQ (reference sequence). Trimming left V 8 bases short and J 5 bases short, with 12 bases between. The CDR3 loop reads CASQERVETQYF. CDR3 DNA sequence: TGTGCCAGCCAGGAGAGGGTGGAGACCCAGTACTTC.

The V and J genes are TRBV19 and TRBJ1-5; TRBD1 is a possible D gene (6 bases). The V gene lost 5 bases and the J gene lost 4 bases, with 9 bases spanning the gap. The germline CDR1 and CDR2 sequences are LNHDA and SQIVND (reference sequence). CDR3 length: 13 amino acids. The CDR3: CASSGGRNQPQHF. CDR3 bases: TGTGCCAGTAGTGGGGGCCGTAATCAGCCCCAGCATTTT.